The 30 T cell receptor beta chains reported below all come from one sample, sequenced in a study of CD8+ T cells in alopecia areata. Sequencing used cDNA as its template, made by extracting RNA and reverse transcribing it. Assay: immunoSEQ multiplex PCR; the TCRdb copy retains only in-frame clones and omits some. The table lists more than 100,000 clones, approximately 58% of them singletons, with less than 5.5% in the top ten. The source was CD4+ T cells sorted from blood, collected at week 0. Receptor source: a human donor with alopecia areata.

The rearrangement uses TRBV19 and TRBJ2-4; D is possibly TRBD1 (6 bases). V lost 8 bases and J lost 1, with 24 bases in between. Germline V gene sequence: CDR1 LNHDA, CDR2 SQIVND (reference sequence). The CDR3 has 18 residues. The CDR3 DNA follows: TGTGCCAGTTCTTCCCGGGACACACTCCCTGGGGCCAAAAACATTCAGTACTTC. Translation gives CASSSRDTLPGAKNIQYF.

The chain couples TRBV4-3 to TRBJ2-1; D call uncertain. The CDR3 is 11 amino acids. Germline loops: CDR1 LGHNA, CDR2 YSLEER. Trimming took off 4 bases at V and 4 bases at J, with 2 bases between the two ends. CDR3 amino acids: CASSLYNEQFF. DNA of the CDR3: TGCGCCAGCAGCCTGTACAATGAGCAGTTCTTC.

The chain combines TRBV5-1 with TRBJ2-1; D might be TRBD1 or TRBD2, each matching 6 bases. V gave up 5 bases and J gave up 4 bases, with 13 bases separating them. This CDR3 is 14 amino acids long. Germline loops: CDR1 SGHRS, CDR2 YFSETQ. The CDR3 sequence: CASRAQGGYNEQFF. The CDR3 DNA is TGCGCCAGCAGAGCTCAAGGGGGGTACAATGAGCAGTTCTTC.

This clone has just a few counts. The chain recombines TRBV7-2 with TRBJ2-5, with 8 bases that match TRBD2. Judging by the DNA end, TRBJ2-7 fits better; the J call may be wrong. Germline assignment: CDR1 SGHTA and CDR2 FQGNSA. CDR3 size: 13 residues. The CDR3 protein is CASSTSGDYEQYF. The CDR3 DNA sequence: TGTGCCAGCAGTACTAGCGGTGACTACGAGCAGTACTTC.

This clone was observed a few times. This chain joins TRBV7-8 and TRBJ2-5; D not certain. Per the germline V gene, CDR1 is SGHVS and CDR2 is FQNEAQ. V was trimmed by 2 bases and J by 5 bases, leaving 3 bases between them. CDR3 length: 11 residues. The CDR3 is CASSLHETQYF. CDR3 DNA: TGTGCCAGCAGCTTACATGAGACCCAGTACTTC.

This clone was counted a few times. As DNA, the CDR3 is TGCGCCAGCAGTCAAGGGGCAAGAGAGACCCAGTACTTC. This sequence encodes CASSQGARETQYF. The chain combines TRBV5-1 with TRBJ2-5, with D possibly being TRBD1 (5 bases). The CDR3 consists of 13 residues. The germline gives CDR1 SGHRS, CDR2 YFSETQ. Trimming took off 5 bases at V and 4 bases at J, with 12 bases between the two ends.

This clone was seen a handful of times. The V gene is TRBV14, the J gene TRBJ2-7; D is possibly TRBD1 (6 bases). There are 15 residues in the CDR3. CDR1 and CDR2 from the germline V gene are SGHDN and FVKESK. Trimming cost V 4 bases and J 6 bases, with 19 bases left between them. The CDR3 sequence is CASSRLAQGSFEQYF. CDR3 bases: TGTGCCAGCAGCCGCCTGGCGCAGGGGTCATTCGAGCAGTACTTC. Supplemented by reference TRBV14 and TRBJ2-7, the full variable domain reads EAGVTQFPSHSVIEKGQTVTLRCDPISGHDNLYWYRRVMGKEIKFLLHFVKESKQDESGMPNNRFLAERTGGTYSTLKVQPAELEDSGVYFCASSRLAQGSFEQYFGPGTRLTVT.

This clone was counted a few times. DNA for the CDR3: TGTGCCAGCAGTGAACAGAGTTCAAACATTCAGTACTTC. It translates to CASSEQSSNIQYF. V gene TRBV6-5 combines with J gene TRBJ2-4; D is uncertain. CDR1 and CDR2 (germline): MNHEY, SVGAGI. The CDR3 has 13 amino acids. V lost 5 bases and J lost 6, with 11 bases in between.

This chain connects TRBV2 to TRBJ2-7; 7 bases line up with TRBD2. CDR3 length: 14 residues. The V gene end was trimmed by 8 bases and the J gene end by 2 bases; junction bases not matched to a gene: 9. CDR1 is SNHLY, CDR2 FYNNEI, per germline. CDR3 sequence (DNA): TGTGCCAGCCGCCCAACTAGCGTAGCCTACGAGCAGTACTTC. Its translation: CASRPTSVAYEQYF. The full variable domain, in which reference TRBV2 and TRBJ2-7 provide the parts outside the CDR3, is EPEVTQTPSHQVTQMGQEVILRCVPISNHLYFYWYRQILGQKVEFLVSFYNNEISEKSEIFDDQFSVERPDGSNFTLKIRSTKLEDSAMYFCASRPTSVAYEQYFGPGTRLTVT.

The gene calls are TRBV5-1 and TRBJ2-1, with 7 bases aligning to TRBD2. Germline assignment: CDR1 SGHRS and CDR2 YFSETQ. CDR3 length: 15 amino acids. The V gene end was trimmed by 3 bases and the J gene end by 6 bases; junction bases not matched to a gene: 9. The CDR3 here is CASSSGPGGGNEQFF. The DNA of the CDR3 is TGCGCCAGCAGCTCGGGCCCCGGCGGGGGCAATGAGCAGTTCTTC.

V and J are TRBV9 and TRBJ1-2; 10 nucleotides agree with TRBD1. The CDR3 has 16 amino acids. Germline CDR1 and CDR2: SGDLS and YYNGEE. V shed 4 bases, J shed 0 bases, and the junction held 6 bases outside the gene matches. Here the CDR3 DNA reads TGTGCCAGCAGCCCTCGACAGGGGGCTCCTAACTATGGCTACACCTTC. This gives the protein CASSPRQGAPNYGYTF.

The CDR3: CASSPGQGYNQPQHF. The CDR3 bases are TGTGCCAGCAGTCCAGGACAGGGTTACAATCAGCCCCAGCATTTT. This chain joins TRBV7-2 and TRBJ1-5; TRBD1 matches at 8 bases. This CDR3 region has 15 residues. With 6 bases clipped from V and 3 bases from J, the junction kept 7 bases outside the gene matches. CDR1 and CDR2 from the germline V gene are SGHTA and FQGNSA.

The rearrangement uses TRBV2 and TRBJ1-2; TRBD1 matches 9 bases. Losses at the gene ends were 7 bases for V and 8 bases for J; bases not matched to a gene: 5. Germline CDR1 is SNHLY and CDR2 is FYNNEI. The CDR3 extends over 12 amino acids. In DNA, the CDR3 is TGTGCCAGCACTCGACAGGGGGAGGGCTACACCTTC. Amino acid sequence: CASTRQGEGYTF.

The CDR3 reads CASSAEAGQGANGYTF. The CDR3, as DNA: TGTGCCAGCAGTGCCGAGGCTGGGCAGGGGGCAAATGGCTACACCTTC. V gene TRBV2 combines with J gene TRBJ1-2; 8 positions match TRBD1. Germline V gene data show CDR1 as SNHLY and CDR2 as FYNNEI. This CDR3 is built from 16 residues. V was pared by 4 bases and J by 6 bases, with 13 bases of the junction left unmatched.

This clone was recorded once. The chain joins TRBV4-1 to TRBJ2-5, with D hard to call. V lost 0 bases and J 4 bases, leaving 9 bases between the germline ends. CDR1 is MGHRA, CDR2 YSYEKL, per germline. This CDR3 has 14 residues. CDR3 loop: CASSQDSISETQYF. The DNA for the CDR3 is TGCGCCAGCAGCCAAGATTCGATATCAGAGACCCAGTACTTC.

The chain combines TRBV5-1 with TRBJ2-1, with 8 bases lining up with TRBD1. This CDR3 contains 15 residues. Germline CDR1 reads SGHRS; CDR2 reads YFSETQ. Trimming cost V 4 bases and J 2 bases; bases outside gene matches: 5. This CDR3 is CASSQPGQAYNEQFF. CDR3 sequence (DNA): TGCGCCAGCAGCCAACCGGGACAGGCCTACAATGAGCAGTTCTTC.

The CDR3 nucleotides are TGCAGCGTTCTCAAGGTCGCCTTGGGCGAGCAGTACTTC. Its protein product is CSVLKVALGEQYF. The V gene is TRBV29-1, the J gene TRBJ2-7; D gene ambiguous. CDR3 length: 13 amino acids. The V gene's germline CDR1 is SQVTM and CDR2 ANQGSEA. The V gene lost 5 bases and the J gene lost 6 bases, with 17 bases spanning the gap.

Remarks on this clone: An end of the junction differs from the germline gene, which may be a read error. This CDR3 reads CTSSQEVRTGQAYGYTF. In nucleotides, the CDR3 is TGCACCAGCAGCCAAGAAGTGAGGACAGGGCAGGCCTATGGCTACACCTTC. The chain combines TRBV4-1 with TRBJ1-2; 8 nucleotides align to TRBD1. The CDR3 loop spans 17 amino acids. Germline V gives CDR1 MGHRA, CDR2 YSYEKL.

This clone was picked up a small number of times. This sequence joins TRBV7-6 and TRBJ2-1, with 8 bases aligning to TRBD2. The CDR3 extends over 15 amino acids. Germline-derived CDR1 and CDR2 are SGHVS and FNYEAQ. V trimming: 1 base; J trimming: 10 bases; junction bases outside the gene matches: 9. The CDR3 reads CASSLEVLAAKEQFF. CDR3 bases: TGTGCCAGCAGCTTAGAGGTACTAGCGGCGAAAGAGCAGTTCTTC.

The chain couples TRBV5-1 to TRBJ2-7, with TRBD2 identical over 8 bases. J lost 0 bases, V lost 4 bases, and 9 bases had no gene match. The CDR3 extends over 16 amino acids. Germline V gives CDR1 SGHRS, CDR2 YFSETQ. Here the CDR3 reads CASSPNPGTSSYEQYF. Written as DNA, the CDR3 is TGCGCCAGCAGCCCCAACCCCGGGACTAGCTCCTACGAGCAGTACTTC.

The chain carries TRBV7-3 and TRBJ2-5, with 11 bases aligning to TRBD2. After removal of 6 bases from V and 4 bases from J, the junction contained 13 bases not matched to a gene. Germline V gene sequence: CDR1 SGHTA, CDR2 FQGTGA. The CDR3 consists of 17 residues. CDR3 nucleotide sequence: TGTGCCAGCAGGCCGCCGGGACTAGCGGATCCGGGAGAGACCCAGTACTTC. Protein product: CASRPPGLADPGETQYF.

V usage is TRBV19 and J usage is TRBJ1-5; the match to TRBD1 covers 9 bases. The CDR3 is 14 residues long. The germline V gene has CDR1 LNHDA and CDR2 SQIVND (reference sequence). Losses at the gene ends were 5 bases for V and 15 bases for J; bases not matched to a gene: 14. The CDR3 reads CASSDLSPGQGPHF. The CDR3 coding sequence is TGTGCCAGTAGTGACCTGTCACCGGGACAGGGTCCGCATTTT.

The genes are TRBV5-4 and TRBJ2-3; D is unclear. Per the germline V gene, CDR1 is SGHNT and CDR2 is YYREEE (reference sequence). V lost 3 bases to trimming and J lost 3 bases, with 11 bases between them. This CDR3 spans 14 amino acids. The CDR3 reads CASSSSQATDTQYF. Written as DNA, the CDR3 is TGTGCCAGCAGCTCCTCCCAAGCGACAGATACGCAGTATTTT. Looking up the rest from reference TRBV5-4 and TRBJ2-3 gives the full variable domain: ETGVTQSPTHLIKTRGQQVTLRCSSQSGHNTVSWYQQALGQGPQFIFQYYREEENGRGNFPPRFSGLQFPNYSSELNVNALELDDSALYLCASSSSQATDTQYFGPGTRLTVL.

The sample holds a few counts of this clone. The V and J genes are TRBV29-1 and TRBJ2-2; no clear D gene. Germline V gives CDR1 SQVTM, CDR2 ANQGSEA. The V and J ends lost 0 bases and 8 bases respectively, with 10 bases between them. This CDR3 has 13 amino acids. The CDR3 spells CSVEDPLSGELFF. The CDR3, as DNA: TGCAGCGTTGAAGATCCGCTTAGTGGGGAGCTGTTTTTT.

As DNA, the CDR3 is TGTGCCAGCAGCTTACCTACAGGGGGCGCGGGAGAGACCCAGTACTTC. This sequence encodes CASSLPTGGAGETQYF. V is TRBV11-2 and J is TRBJ2-5, with 9 bases identical to TRBD1. CDR3 length: 16 amino acids. Germline CDR1 SGHAT, CDR2 FQNNGV. Trimming cost V 2 bases and J 4 bases; bases outside gene matches: 8.

The rearrangement links TRBV7-3 to TRBJ2-1; 9 bases map to TRBD2. Germline V gene lookup returns CDR1 SGHTA and CDR2 FQGTGA. This CDR3 has 18 residues. V dropped 2 bases and J dropped 2; count of bases not matched to a gene: 10. The CDR3 DNA reads TGTGCCAGCAGCTTATATCCAGGGGCTAGCGGGGCCTACAATGAGCAGTTCTTC. Its translation: CASSLYPGASGAYNEQFF. Together with reference TRBV7-3 and TRBJ2-1, the CDR3 gives the full variable domain: GAGVSQTPSNKVTEKGKYVELRCDPISGHTALYWYRQSLGQGPEFLIYFQGTGAADDSGLPNDRFFAVRPEGSVSTLKIQRTERGDSAVYLCASSLYPGASGAYNEQFFGPGTRLTVL.

This clone was recorded once. V gene TRBV18 combines with J gene TRBJ1-1; possible D gene TRBD1, 5 bases. The CDR3 consists of 13 residues. From germline, CDR1 is KGHSH and CDR2 LQKENI. Between the trimmed V and J ends, which lost 3 bases and 11 bases, there was a span of 16 bases. CDR3 sequence: CASSPVEGITAFF. CDR3 sequence (DNA): TGTGCCAGCTCACCGGTAGAGGGGATAACGGCTTTCTTT.

The chain links TRBV14 to TRBJ1-1, with D uncertain. V lost 0 bases to trimming and J lost 7 bases, with 9 bases between them. CDR3 length: 13 residues. Germline-derived CDR1 and CDR2 are SGHDN and FVKESK. The CDR3 DNA follows: TGTGCCAGCAGCCAAGATTTACGAGGTGAAGCTTTCTTT. Its protein product is CASSQDLRGEAFF.

Of note for this clone: The same CDR3 can be traced to other DNA sequences in this sample. CDR3: CASSPPTDTQYF. CDR3 in DNA: TGTGCCAGCAGCCCCCCTACAGATACGCAGTATTTT. The V and J genes are TRBV9 and TRBJ2-3; D unresolved. This CDR3 comprises 12 residues. Germline V gene data show CDR1 as SGDLS and CDR2 as YYNGEE. V was trimmed by 4 bases and J by 3 bases, leaving 6 bases between them. The complete variable domain, with remaining parts taken from reference TRBV9 and TRBJ2-3, reads DSGVTQTPKHLITATGQRVTLRCSPRSGDLSVYWYQQSLDQGLQFLIQYYNGEERAKGNILERFSAQQFPDLHSELNLSSLELGDSALYFCASSPPTDTQYFGPGTRLTVL.

The gene calls are TRBV7-3 and TRBJ2-2; 10 bases fit TRBD1. With V trimmed by 1 base and J by 10 bases, 12 bases remained unmatched. From germline, CDR1 is SGHTA and CDR2 FQGTGA. CDR3 size: 17 residues. In DNA, the CDR3 is TGTGCCAGCAGCTTAATTGGTCAGGGACAGGGGTTCGCGGAGCTGTTTTTT. Its protein product is CASSLIGQGQGFAELFF.